This T cell receptor (beta chain) was recorded in a study of OX40 agonist ivuxolimab in advanced cancers. Study at large: A mean age of roughly 66 years, range about 20 to 90, was recorded, and approximately 80% were male. Patients with prior anti-PD-1, anti-PD-L1 or anti-CTLA-4 therapy were eligible; 40% had some. Study results and limitations: Which antigen the expanded peripheral T cells recognized is unknown.

With regard to this clone: Its cognate antigen is unknown.

The method was immunoSEQ multiplex PCR; TCRdb's version includes in-frame clones alone and lacks a portion of them. The top ten clones hold 0.6% to 0.7% of a sample with about 63,000 clones, 87% of them seen once. V was clipped by 5 bases and J by 2 bases; unmatched bases: 7. Per germline, CDR1 MDHEN and CDR2 SYDVKM. The CDR3 has 16 residues. The chain carries TRBV28 and TRBJ1-5; 9 nucleotides agree with TRBD1. The material sequenced was CD4+ or CD8+ T cells sorted from blood, taken in a trial of the OX40 agonist ivuxolimab. This TCR was sampled from an adult with an advanced solid tumor such as melanoma, head and neck, liver or kidney cancer. The CDR3 nucleotides are TGTGCCAGCAGTCCCCACAGGGGGCAAGGCAATCAGCCCCAGCATTTT. Residues: CASSPHRGQGNQPQHF. Supplemented by reference TRBV28 and TRBJ1-5, the full variable domain reads DVKVTQSSRYLVKRTGEKVFLECVQDMDHENMFWYRQDPGLGLRLIYFSYDVKMKEKGDIPEGYSVSREKKERFSLILESASTNQTSMYLCASSPHRGQGNQPQHFGDGTRLSIL.